This entry lists 11 T cell receptor beta chains sequenced from one sample in a study of siplizumab effects on memory and regulatory T cells. Sequencing used immunoSEQ multiplex PCR; TCRdb keeps in-frame clones, though not all of them. The table shows 15,000 or so clones, with around 41% occurring only once. The authors cocultured the mixed lymphocyte reaction cells at 37 degrees C for around 6 days. Their target antigens are unknown. The specimen sequenced was CFSE-low (dividing) CD4+ T cells sorted from an allogeneic mixed lymphocyte reaction. These TCRs come from a human donor in good health; the cells came from an allogeneic mixed lymphocyte reaction. Some clones in this sample may be carry-over from other donors' samples.

The chain recombines TRBV7-9 with TRBJ1-3; D perhaps matches TRBD1 (6 bases). V lost 6 bases and J lost 0, with 12 bases in between. Germline lookup yields CDR1 SEHNR and CDR2 FQNEAQ (reference sequence). The CDR3 has 15 amino acids. For the CDR3, the DNA is TGTGCCAGCAGTCCAACAGGGCTCTCTGGAAACACCATATATTTT. Encoded protein: CASSPTGLSGNTIYF.

The chain uses TRBV4-2 and TRBJ2-3, with a possible D match to TRBD2 (5 bases). With 3 bases removed from V and 0 bases from J, the gap between germline ends came to 13 bases. Germline values: CDR1 LGHNA, CDR2 YNFKEQ. This CDR3 region has 16 residues. The CDR3 protein is CASSQDHSASTDTQYF. The CDR3 DNA reads as TGTGCCAGCAGCCAGGACCATAGCGCTAGCACAGATACGCAGTATTTT.

This clone was counted between two and nine times. This sequence joins TRBV2 and TRBJ2-5; no definite D call. The CDR3 has 11 residues. Germline CDR1 SNHLY, CDR2 FYNNEI. Trimming left V 5 bases short and J 9 bases short, with 10 bases between. CDR3 loop: CASSNSPPQYF. The CDR3 bases are TGTGCCAGCAGTAACAGCCCCCCCCAGTACTTC. Looking up the rest from reference TRBV2 and TRBJ2-5 gives the full variable domain: EPEVTQTPSHQVTQMGQEVILRCVPISNHLYFYWYRQILGQKVEFLVSFYNNEISEKSEIFDDQFSVERPDGSNFTLKIRSTKLEDSAMYFCASSNSPPQYFGPGTRLLVL.

This clone was seen just once. This chain connects TRBV7-3 to TRBJ2-7; 8 nucleotides match TRBD1. The CDR3 consists of 14 residues. Germline values: CDR1 SGHTA, CDR2 FQGTGA. Unmatched junction bases numbered 9, after V lost 5 bases and J lost 6 bases. The CDR3 sequence is CASSPGQVIGEQYF. The CDR3 DNA reads TGTGCCAGCAGCCCGGGACAGGTAATAGGCGAGCAGTACTTC.

V and J are TRBV6-6 and TRBJ2-1, with D possibly being TRBD2 (6 bases). The CDR3 has 15 residues. Trimming removed 0 bases from V and 13 bases from J, with 19 bases in between. Germline V CDR1 and CDR2: MNHNY, SVGAGI (reference sequence). The CDR3: CASSYSIGVWREQFF. The CDR3, as DNA: TGTGCCAGCAGTTACTCGATAGGGGTGTGGCGGGAACAGTTCTTC.

This rearrangement joins TRBV11-3 to TRBJ2-7; D may be TRBD2 (6 bases). CDR3 length equals 15 residues. Deletions cut 5 bases from V and 6 bases from J, with 20 bases between. Germline CDR1 SGHNT, CDR2 YENEEA. The CDR3 spells CASSLSVAGISEQYF. For the CDR3, the DNA is TGTGCCAGCAGCCTATCAGTGGCGGGAATTAGCGAGCAGTACTTC.

This clone was seen only once. The J gene is TRBJ2-4, the V gene TRBV2, with 11 bases lining up with TRBD1. There are 19 residues in the CDR3. V gave up 6 bases and J gave up 1 base; unmatched junction bases: 14. From germline, CDR1 is SNHLY and CDR2 FYNNEI. CDR3 coding DNA: TGTGCCAGCAGGGTTTCCGGGACAGGGGGTAGTTGGGCCAAAAACATTCAGTACTTC. Translating gives CASRVSGTGGSWAKNIQYF.

Within the sample, this clone is medium-sized (0.01 to 0.1%). The chain has TRBV19 and TRBJ1-2; tentative D call: TRBD1 (6 bases). The CDR3 has 14 residues. V lost 1 base to trimming and J lost 4 bases, with 10 bases between them. Looked up from germline, CDR1 is LNHDA and CDR2 is SQIVND (reference sequence). The CDR3 region is CASSIGQASYGYTF. CDR3 nucleotide sequence: TGTGCCAGTAGTATAGGACAGGCCTCCTATGGCTACACCTTC.

This clone was found many times. The rearrangement joins TRBV4-2 to TRBJ1-1, with D possibly TRBD1 on 6 matching bases. Germline loops: CDR1 LGHNA, CDR2 YNFKEQ. Trimming shortened V by 0 bases and J by 11 bases, and 19 bases separated the two germline ends. The CDR3 is 15 residues long. DNA of the CDR3: TGTGCCAGCAGCCAAGAAATTCTTACTGGGGGCTTGGCTTTCTTT. Its translation is CASSQEILTGGLAFF.

The rearrangement joins TRBV19 to TRBJ1-5; maybe TRBD1 (6 bases). CDR3 length: 15 amino acids. Per germline, CDR1 LNHDA and CDR2 SQIVND (reference sequence). V lost 3 bases and J lost 6, with 15 bases in between. The CDR3 DNA is TGTGCCAGTAGTATTGGCAGGGGTGTAGGTCAGCCCCAGCATTTT. Its protein is CASSIGRGVGQPQHF. The whole variable domain, filled in from reference TRBV19 and TRBJ1-5, reads DGGITQSPKYLFRKEGQNVTLSCEQNLNHDAMYWYRQDPGQGLRLIYYSQIVNDFQKGDIAEGYSVSREKKESFPLTVTSAQKNPTAFYLCASSIGRGVGQPQHFGDGTRLSIL.

This chain joins TRBV29-1 and TRBJ2-7; D gene uncertain. This CDR3 spans 12 amino acids. The germline V gene has CDR1 SQVTM and CDR2 ANQGSEA. Deletions cut 0 bases from V and 4 bases from J, with 7 bases between. The DNA of the CDR3 is TGCAGCGTTGAAGACGCAGAATACGAGCAGTACTTC. Amino acids: CSVEDAEYEQYF.